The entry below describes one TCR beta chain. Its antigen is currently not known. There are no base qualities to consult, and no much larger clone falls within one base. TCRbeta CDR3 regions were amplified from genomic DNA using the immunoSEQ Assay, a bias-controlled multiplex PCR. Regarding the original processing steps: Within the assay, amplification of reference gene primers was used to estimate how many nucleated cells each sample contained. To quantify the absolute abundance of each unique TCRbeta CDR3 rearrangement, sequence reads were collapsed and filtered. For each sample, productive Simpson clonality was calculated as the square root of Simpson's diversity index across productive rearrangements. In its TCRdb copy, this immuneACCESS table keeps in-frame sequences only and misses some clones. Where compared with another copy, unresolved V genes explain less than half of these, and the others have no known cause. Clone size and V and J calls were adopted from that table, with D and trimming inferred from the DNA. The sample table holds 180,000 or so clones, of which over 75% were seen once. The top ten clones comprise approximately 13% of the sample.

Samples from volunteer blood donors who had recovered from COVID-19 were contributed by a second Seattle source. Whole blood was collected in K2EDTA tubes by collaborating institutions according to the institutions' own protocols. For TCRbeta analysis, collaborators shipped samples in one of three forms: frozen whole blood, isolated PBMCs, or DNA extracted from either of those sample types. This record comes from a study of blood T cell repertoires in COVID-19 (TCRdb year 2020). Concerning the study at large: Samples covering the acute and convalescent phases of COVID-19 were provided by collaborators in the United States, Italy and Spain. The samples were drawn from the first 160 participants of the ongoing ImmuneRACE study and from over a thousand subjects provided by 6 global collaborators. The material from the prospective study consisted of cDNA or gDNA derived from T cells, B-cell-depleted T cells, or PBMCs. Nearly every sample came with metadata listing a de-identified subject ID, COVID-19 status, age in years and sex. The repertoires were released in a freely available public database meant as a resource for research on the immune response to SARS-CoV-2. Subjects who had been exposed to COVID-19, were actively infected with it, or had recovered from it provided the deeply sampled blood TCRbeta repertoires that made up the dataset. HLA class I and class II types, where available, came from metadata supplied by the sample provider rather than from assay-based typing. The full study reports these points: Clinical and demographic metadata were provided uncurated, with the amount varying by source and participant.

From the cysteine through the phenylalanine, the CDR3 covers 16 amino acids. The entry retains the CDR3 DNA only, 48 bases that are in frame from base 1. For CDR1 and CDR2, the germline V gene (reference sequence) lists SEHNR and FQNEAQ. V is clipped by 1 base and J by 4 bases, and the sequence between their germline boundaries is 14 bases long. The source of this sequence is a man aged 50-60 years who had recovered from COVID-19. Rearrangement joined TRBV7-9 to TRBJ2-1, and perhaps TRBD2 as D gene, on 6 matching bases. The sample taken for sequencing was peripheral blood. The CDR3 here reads CASSLGALAGYNEQFF. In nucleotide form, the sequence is TGTGCCAGCAGCTTAGGGGCGCTGGCGGGATACAATGAGCAGTTCTTC.